This T cell receptor (beta chain) stems from a study of blood T cell repertoires in COVID-19. Background on the study: T cells, B-cell-depleted T cells, or PBMCs provided the cDNA or gDNA that served as material.

The CDR3 is 16 amino acids. With 3 bases clipped from V and 5 bases from J, the junction kept 7 bases outside the gene matches. Germline V gene data show CDR1 as KGHDR and CDR2 as SFDVKD. As handled by the study authors: Nucleated cell counts were estimated from reference gene primer amplification. This table comes from immunoSEQ multiplex PCR, and its TCRdb copy is limited to in-frame clones, with some not included. Clone size and V and J calls were adopted from that table, with D and trimming inferred from the DNA. The table lists about 200,000 clones, more than 70% of them singletons. This chain connects TRBV24-1 to TRBJ2-1, with TRBD2 matching over 9 bases. Sequenced material: peripheral blood. The source is a man aged 50-60 years with COVID-19, enrolled during active disease. This CDR3 reads CATSDNLAGTHNEQFF. The CDR3 DNA sequence: TGTGCCACCAGTGATAACCTAGCGGGGACTCACAATGAGCAGTTCTTC.